The T cell receptor beta chain under discussion was sequenced for a study of OX40 agonist ivuxolimab in advanced cancers. Looking at the study overall: Past anti-PD-1, anti-PD-L1 or anti-CTLA-4 therapy was accepted, and roughly 40% had received some.

Study-level findings and limits: Clonal expansion from baseline to week 6 occurred in both CD4+ and CD8+ T cells.

There are 11 residues in the CDR3. Germline CDR1 SEHNR, CDR2 FQNEAQ (reference sequence). V lost 9 bases to trimming and J lost 7 bases, with 9 bases between them. Points on this clone: Its matching antigen is unknown.

Here immunoSEQ multiplex PCR was the method, and the copy in TCRdb shows in-frame clones only, minus some. Of 80,000 to 100,000 clones in the sample, about 90% were seen once. V and J are TRBV7-9 and TRBJ2-2, with unresolved D. Source: CD4+ or CD8+ T cells sorted from blood, taken in a trial of the OX40 agonist ivuxolimab. The sequence was collected from an adult with an advanced solid tumor such as melanoma, head and neck, liver or kidney cancer. CDR3 amino acids: CAREFYGELFF. The DNA for the CDR3 is TGTGCCAGGGAATTTTACGGGGAGCTGTTTTTT.